The clone carrying this T cell receptor (beta chain) was counted only a few times. Its antigen is unknown. The sample belongs to a study of blood T cells in healthy people across ages. Study-wide results and caveats: Comparison with aged donors showed that long-lived donors had more naive CD4+ cells and higher diversity. It was found that TCR beta diversity correlated strongly with the percentage of naive T cells.

Next came a second PCR, run for about 7 to 12 cycles, which used a sample-barcoded 5' primer along with a J-beta primer mix. Per sample, CDR3-containing paired-end reads numbered at least 3 million. One entry per CDR3 protein, called by TCRdb with MiXCR from the 5' RACE reads. Here the sample spans about 320,000 distinct CDR3 sequences, 25% to 30% being singletons. Approximately 10 milliliters of peripheral blood were drawn from each donor into EDTA-treated tubes. The CDR3 length is 15 residues. The V gene's germline CDR1 is SGHAT and CDR2 FQNNGV. V was cut by 3 bases and J by 7 bases, with 13 bases left in between.

Sequencing input: blood. This receptor was identified in a woman between 70 and 85 years old in good health. V usage is TRBV11-2 and J usage is TRBJ1-6; D ambiguous. The CDR3 reads CASSFTGRLNSPLHF. The CDR3 region has the DNA TGTGCCAGCAGCTTTACCGGGCGCCTAAATTCACCCCTCCACTTT.